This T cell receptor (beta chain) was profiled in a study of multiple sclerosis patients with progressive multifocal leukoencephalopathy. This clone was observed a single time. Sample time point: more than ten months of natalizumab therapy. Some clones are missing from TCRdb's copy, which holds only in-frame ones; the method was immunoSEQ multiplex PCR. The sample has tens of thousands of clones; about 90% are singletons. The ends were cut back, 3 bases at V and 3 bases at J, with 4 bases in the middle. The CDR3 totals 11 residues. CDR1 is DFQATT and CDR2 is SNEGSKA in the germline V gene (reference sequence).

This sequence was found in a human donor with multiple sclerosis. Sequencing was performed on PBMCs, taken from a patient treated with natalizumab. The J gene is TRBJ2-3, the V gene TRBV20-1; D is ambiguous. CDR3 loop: CSASFTDTQYF. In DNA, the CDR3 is TGCAGTGCTAGCTTTACAGATACGCAGTATTTT.